These T cell receptor beta chains were read from a single sample in a study of T cells in Graves' hyperthyroidism and ophthalmopathy. TCRdb called the multiplex PCR reads again in MiXCR, with one record for every CDR3 protein. Here the sample spans about 410,000 distinct CDR3 sequences, about 14% being singletons. Source material: blood. The receptors derive from a man aged 18 to 29 with Graves' ophthalmopathy. CDR3s include the opening cysteine and the closing phenylalanine or tryptophan. The D gene is left open where the match is weak. The size entry is marked missing in some rows and otherwise reads once, few, many or a size class.

CDR3 protein,CDR3 DNA,J gene,clone size,CDR3 length,V gene,D gene
CASRRGGGTQYF,TGTGCCAGCAGACGGGGGGGCGGTACGCAGTATTTT,TRBJ2-3,many,12,TRBV12-3/TRBV12-4,TRBD2
CASSSRLAGGSYNEQFF,TGTGCCAGCAGCTCCCGACTAGCGGGAGGCTCCTACAATGAGCAGTTCTTC,TRBJ2-1,many,17,TRBV11-3,TRBD2
CSARDPREQYF,TGCAGTGCTAGAGATCCGCGCGAGCAGTACTTC,TRBJ2-7,many,11,TRBV20-1,NA
CASSLAASGRAYEQFF,TGTGCCAGCAGCTTGGCGGCTAGCGGGAGGGCGTATGAGCAGTTCTTC,TRBJ2-1,NA,16,TRBV5-4,TRBD2
CASSLVAGRGNTQYF,TGTGCCAGCAGCTTAGTTGCGGGAAGGGGGAATACGCAGTATTTT,TRBJ2-3,many,15,TRBV7-2,NA
CASSPDRRELNEQFF,TGTGCCAGCAGCCCGGACAGGAGGGAACTCAATGAGCAGTTCTTC,TRBJ2-1,many,15,TRBV27,NA
CASTIGGGDTEAFF,TGCGCCAGCACTATTGGTGGGGGCGACACTGAAGCTTTCTTT,TRBJ1-1,many,14,TRBV5-1,NA
CASSRTSGGAYEQFF,TGTGCCAGCAGCCGGACTAGCGGGGGGGCCTATGAGCAGTTCTTC,TRBJ2-1,many,15,TRBV3-1,TRBD2
CASTISGRANNEQFF,TGTGCCAGCACTATAAGCGGGAGGGCCAATAATGAGCAGTTCTTC,TRBJ2-1,many,15,TRBV6-2/TRBV6-3,TRBD2
CASSQPLETQYF,TGCGCCAGCAGCCAGCCATTAGAGACCCAGTACTTC,TRBJ2-5,NA,12,TRBV4-1,NA
CASSLFPPTSGRANTGELFF,TGTGCCAGCAGCTTATTCCCACCGACTAGCGGGAGGGCGAACACCGGGGAGCTGTTTTTT,TRBJ2-2,many,20,TRBV7-8,TRBD2
CASSSASGGDTQYF,TGTGCCAGCAGCTCGGCTAGCGGGGGAGATACGCAGTATTTT,TRBJ2-3,NA,14,TRBV3-1,TRBD2
CASREDPGGYTF,TGTGCCAGCAGGGAGGACCCAGGCGGCTACACCTTC,TRBJ1-2,few,12,TRBV6-1,NA
CASSVGWGTGAIQAFF,TGTGCCAGCAGCGTAGGATGGGGGACAGGGGCTATTCAAGCTTTCTTT,TRBJ1-1,few,16,TRBV9,TRBD1
CASSPREAYNEQFF,TGTGCCAGCTCACCACGGGAGGCATACAATGAGCAGTTCTTC,TRBJ2-1,many,14,TRBV18,NA
CASSYPGQGYSPLHF,TGTGCCAGCAGTTACCCCGGACAGGGTTATTCACCCCTCCACTTT,TRBJ1-6,many,15,TRBV6-1,TRBD1
CASSLRDLFRAGELFF,TGTGCCAGCAGCTTAAGGGACTTGTTTAGGGCCGGGGAGCTGTTTTTT,TRBJ2-2,many,16,TRBV11-2,NA
CASSPRVRTSGSSYNEQFF,TGTGCCAGCAGCCCCAGGGTTAGGACTAGCGGGAGTTCCTACAATGAGCAGTTCTTC,TRBJ2-1,many,19,TRBV7-2,TRBD2
CASSLHGNYGYTF,TGTGCCAGCAGCTTACACGGGAACTATGGCTACACCTTC,TRBJ1-2,many,13,TRBV7-9,NA
CASSVGLAGGTDTQYF,TGTGCCAGCAGCGTAGGCCTAGCGGGAGGAACAGATACGCAGTATTTT,TRBJ2-3,many,16,TRBV9,TRBD2
CATSSGRGSYNEQFF,TGTGCCACCTCCAGCGGGAGGGGGTCCTACAATGAGCAGTTCTTC,TRBJ2-1,NA,15,TRBV15,TRBD2
CASSRTGPATEAFF,TGTGCCAGCTCGCGGACAGGGCCGGCCACTGAAGCTTTCTTT,TRBJ1-1,few,14,TRBV6-1,TRBD1
CASSLAGAGFEKLFF,TGCGCCAGCAGCTTGGCCGGGGCAGGGTTTGAAAAACTGTTTTTT,TRBJ1-4,few,15,TRBV5-1,NA
CASSFSGSTDTQYF,TGTGCCAGCAGTTTTAGCGGGAGTACAGATACGCAGTATTTT,TRBJ2-3,many,14,TRBV12-3/TRBV12-4,TRBD2
CASSGQGRNEKLFF,TGTGCCAGCAGTGGACAGGGGCGTAATGAAAAACTGTTTTTT,TRBJ1-4,few,14,TRBV6-1,TRBD1
CAISESGGHQETQYF,TGTGCCATCAGTGAGTCGGGAGGGCACCAAGAGACCCAGTACTTC,TRBJ2-5,many,15,TRBV10-3,TRBD2
CANSYLGGREQYF,TGTGCCAACAGCTATCTAGGGGGGCGCGAGCAGTACTTC,TRBJ2-7,few,13,TRBV3-1,NA
CASSLRGGTYNEQFF,TGTGCCAGCAGCTTGCGCGGGGGCACCTACAATGAGCAGTTCTTC,TRBJ2-1,many,15,TRBV5-5,NA
CAISVVGDNEQFF,TGTGCCATCAGTGTTGTGGGGGACAATGAGCAGTTCTTC,TRBJ2-1,many,13,TRBV10-3,NA
CASSQASGGLGAYEQYF,TGTGCCAGCAGCCAAGCTAGCGGGGGCCTAGGGGCCTACGAGCAGTACTTC,TRBJ2-7,many,17,TRBV3-1,TRBD2
CASSHLRGDSSFLGEKLFF,TGTGCCAGCAGCCACTTGAGGGGGGACAGCTCTTTCTTAGGGGAAAAACTGTTTTTT,TRBJ1-4,many,19,TRBV2,TRBD1
CAWSQGTYGQPQHF,TGTGCCTGGAGCCAAGGGACCTACGGACAGCCCCAGCATTTT,TRBJ1-5,many,14,TRBV30,NA
CASSLGYNSPLHF,TGTGCCAGCAGTTTGGGGTATAATTCACCCCTCCACTTT,TRBJ1-6,many,13,TRBV12-3/TRBV12-4,NA
CSAPGTGVNEQFF,TGCAGTGCACCCGGGACAGGGGTCAATGAGCAGTTCTTC,TRBJ2-1,many,13,TRBV20-1,TRBD1
CASSLSRSSNEQFF,TGTGCCAGCAGCTTAAGCCGATCAAGCAATGAGCAGTTCTTC,TRBJ2-1,many,14,TRBV7-3,NA
CASRRARETQYF,TGTGCCAGCCGCAGGGCGAGGGAGACCCAGTACTTC,TRBJ2-5,many,12,TRBV7-9,NA
CASSLARGLETQYF,TGTGCCAGCAGCTTGGCCAGGGGGCTGGAGACCCAGTACTTC,TRBJ2-5,many,14,TRBV7-9,TRBD1
CASSLVVGGISKTEAFF,TGCGCCAGCAGCTTGGTGGTGGGGGGGATAAGCAAAACTGAAGCTTTCTTT,TRBJ1-1,many,17,TRBV5-1,NA
CASSLGAKGGAQPQHF,TGTGCCAGCAGCTTGGGGGCAAAGGGGGGGGCTCAGCCCCAGCATTTT,TRBJ1-5,NA,16,TRBV5-5,NA
CASSALGLAGGREQFF,TGTGCCAGCAGCGCGCTGGGACTAGCGGGGGGGAGAGAGCAGTTCTTC,TRBJ2-1,NA,16,TRBV7-6,TRBD2
CASSGTSGSAQYF,TGTGCCAGCAGTGGGACTAGCGGGAGTGCACAGTACTTC,TRBJ2-5,NA,13,TRBV2,TRBD2
CASSLVTGVYEQYF,TGTGCCAGCAGCTTAGTAACAGGAGTCTACGAGCAGTACTTC,TRBJ2-7,many,14,TRBV11-2,NA
CASSPSGGRVYGYTF,TGTGCCAGCAGCCCTAGTGGGGGGAGAGTATATGGCTACACCTTC,TRBJ1-2,many,15,TRBV7-8,NA
CASIGESGNEQFF,TGTGCCAGTATTGGGGAATCTGGCAATGAGCAGTTCTTC,TRBJ2-1,many,13,TRBV27,NA
CASSLAQESDTQYF,TGCGCCAGCAGCTTGGCTCAGGAATCAGATACGCAGTATTTT,TRBJ2-3,many,14,TRBV5-1,NA
CASSPRHSEAFF,TGTGCCAGCTCACCACGTCATTCTGAAGCTTTCTTT,TRBJ1-1,many,12,TRBV18,NA